This TCR beta chain originates from a study of shared clonotypes between healthy human individuals. Study-wide context: The plates for each donor numbered three CD4 naive, three CD4 memory, two CD8 naive and one CD8 memory. Study-wide results and limits: Of the naive CD4 clonotypes, roughly 5% were shared across a handful of donors.

A word on this clone: Its antigen is unidentified.

Trimming removed 5 bases at V and 4 bases at J, with 14 bases between. This CDR3 region has 14 residues. Germline V gene data show CDR1 as SEHNR and CDR2 as FQNEAQ (reference sequence). Using immunoSEQ multiplex PCR, the repertoire was profiled, and TCRdb retains in-frame clones only, with some absent. The sample has a few million clones, nearly 97% seen once. The clonotype was recovered from a young man in good health. Sequencing was carried out using naive CD4+ T cells sorted from blood. Subset specified: CD45RA+ positively selected. The rearrangement links TRBV7-9 to TRBJ1-2, with a tentative D call TRBD1 (6 bases). In DNA form, the CDR3 reads TGTGCCAGCAGCACCGGGACAACGGGCTATGGCTACACCTTC. This encodes CASSTGTTGYGYTF.